The sequence of this TCR beta chain was determined in a study of blood T cell repertoires in COVID-19 (dated by TCRdb to the early 2020s). At the level of the whole study: The collaborator samples originated in the United States, Italy and Spain and spanned the acute and convalescent phases of COVID-19. Nearly every sample came with metadata listing a de-identified subject ID, COVID-19 status, age in years and sex. Where available, HLA class I and class II types were obtained from metadata supplied by the sample provider rather than from assay-based typing. The prospective study material was composed of cDNA or gDNA derived from T cells, B-cell-depleted T cells, or PBMCs. A freely available public database, intended as a resource for researchers studying the immune response to SARS-CoV-2, is where the repertoires were released. Samples were obtained from the ongoing ImmuneRACE study (first 160 participants) and from some 1,300 subjects provided by 6 global collaborators. The dataset comprised deeply sampled blood TCRbeta repertoires from subjects exposed to, actively infected with, or recovered from COVID-19.

Results the study describes overall, beyond this receptor: The quantity of clinical and demographic metadata differed by source and by participant and was supplied without curation.

Germline trimming: 7 bases from V, 5 bases from J; junction bases outside gene matches: 5. The CDR3 runs 13 amino acids, cysteine and phenylalanine included. Only the CDR3 DNA stays, 39 bases, in frame from base 1. CDR1 and CDR2 are read off the germline V gene as MNHEY and SVGAGI. In Seattle, one collaborating source enrolled patients while the infection was active and tracked those patients longitudinally over the course of disease. Whole blood was collected in K2EDTA tubes by collaborating institutions according to the institutions' own protocols. Collaborator samples were shipped for TCRbeta analysis as frozen whole blood, isolated PBMCs, or DNA extracted from either sample type. The sample holds one count of this clone. The antigen it binds to is not known. One base away there is no much larger clone; base qualities are not given. The immunoSEQ Assay, a bias-controlled multiplex PCR, was used to amplify TCRbeta CDR3 regions from genomic DNA. On the study's bioinformatics: The number of nucleated cells in each sample was estimated from the amplification of reference gene primers within the assay. To quantify the absolute abundance of each unique TCRbeta CDR3 rearrangement, sequence reads were collapsed and filtered. For each sample, productive Simpson clonality was calculated as the square root of Simpson's diversity index across productive rearrangements. TCRdb mirrors the immuneACCESS table, restricted to in-frame sequences. Some clones are absent from its copies; in checked studies, under half trace to an unresolved V gene, and the reason for the others is unknown. V, J and clone size derive from that table, while D and trimming were established from the DNA sequence. This sample gives 250,000 to 350,000 clones in total; 85% to 90% of them show up just once. Roughly 2.9% of the sample comes from the top ten.

The source is a woman aged 30 to 39 with COVID-19, enrolled during active disease. Source material: peripheral blood. The receptor chain draws on TRBV6-5 and TRBJ2-1; 7 bases in between match TRBD1. CDR3 sequence: CASIGQVNNEQFF. The base sequence is TGTGCCAGCATAGGACAGGTTAACAATGAGCAGTTCTTC.